What follows are 22 T cell receptor beta chains derived from one specimen sequenced in a study of shared clonotypes between healthy human individuals. Method: immunoSEQ multiplex PCR; TCRdb's copy keeps in-frame clones and lacks some. The table has approximately 1.9 million clones, 90% to 95% seen once. Positively selected for CCR7, the CD45RO-negative cells used as naive CD8 cells excluded terminally differentiated effector memory CD45RA+ cells. The material sequenced was naive CD8+ T cells from PBMCs. The receptor source for this set is a man between 18 and 35 years old in good health. Some clones in this sample may be carry-over from other donors' samples.

The V and J genes are TRBV28 and TRBJ2-7, with D possibly TRBD2 on 5 matching bases. Germline CDR1 is MDHEN and CDR2 is SYDVKM. This CDR3 is built from 15 residues. Deletions cut 4 bases from V and 3 bases from J, with 16 bases between. CDR3: CASSWRRVRNYEQYF. CDR3 sequence (DNA): TGTGCCAGCAGTTGGAGGCGGGTCAGAAACTACGAGCAGTACTTC.

This chain connects TRBV29-1 to TRBJ2-7; 7 nucleotides match TRBD1. The germline CDR1 and CDR2 sequences are SQVTM and ANQGSEA. Germline trimming cut 4 bases from V and 3 bases from J; bases unmatched to any gene: 9. The CDR3 extends over 14 amino acids. The CDR3 sequence is CSVGTGQNDYEQYF. The CDR3 coding sequence is TGCAGCGTTGGGACGGGACAGAATGACTACGAGCAGTACTTC.

This CDR3 is CASSPDRAGGYTF. The DNA for the CDR3 is TGTGCCAGCAGCCCGGACAGGGCGGGGGGCTACACCTTC. The chain recombines TRBV7-6 with TRBJ1-2; 8 bases are a match to TRBD1. Germline CDR1 SGHVS, CDR2 FNYEAQ. The CDR3 contains 13 residues. V dropped 5 bases and J dropped 8; count of bases not matched to a gene: 7.

V gene TRBV5-1 combines with J gene TRBJ1-4, with a weak D call TRBD1 (5 bases). This CDR3 has 17 residues. The germline gives CDR1 SGHRS, CDR2 YFSETQ. V lost 2 bases and J 3 bases, leaving 17 bases between the germline ends. The CDR3 is CASSFWGSGSANEKLFF. In nucleotides, the CDR3 is TGCGCCAGCAGCTTTTGGGGCAGTGGCTCGGCTAATGAAAAACTGTTTTTT. Using reference TRBV5-1 and TRBJ1-4 for the parts outside the CDR3, the full variable domain is KAGVTQTPRYLIKTRGQQVTLSCSPISGHRSVSWYQQTPGQGLQFLFEYFSETQRNKGNFPGRFSGRQFSNSRSEMNVSTLELGDSALYLCASSFWGSGSANEKLFFGSGTQLSVL.

The rearrangement uses TRBV10-3 and TRBJ2-7; TRBD2 aligns across 7 bases. The ends lost 0 bases at V and 1 base at J; junction bases unmatched: 6. The CDR3 contains 16 residues. Germline-derived CDR1 and CDR2 are ENHRY and SYGVKD. The chain's CDR3 is CAISESGGSVSYEQYF. CDR3 in DNA: TGTGCCATCAGTGAGTCTGGCGGGAGTGTGTCCTACGAGCAGTACTTC.

The chain couples TRBV7-9 to TRBJ2-7; D uncertain. This CDR3 comprises 12 residues. The ends were cut back, 3 bases at V and 5 bases at J, with 8 bases in the middle. Germline V CDR1 and CDR2: SEHNR, FQNEAQ (reference sequence). CDR3 region: CASSFAFDEQYF. The CDR3 coding sequence is TGTGCCAGCAGCTTCGCCTTCGACGAGCAGTACTTC.

The chain uses TRBV13 and TRBJ1-4, with 7 bases fitting TRBD1. The ends lost 5 bases at V and 6 bases at J; junction bases unmatched: 3. There are 13 residues in the CDR3. Germline lookup yields CDR1 PRHDT and CDR2 FYEKMQ (reference sequence). This chain's CDR3 is CASSPQGDEKLFF. The CDR3 DNA sequence: TGTGCCAGCAGCCCTCAGGGGGATGAAAAACTGTTTTTT.

As to this clone: One end of the junction is discordant with germline, which a read error may explain. The chain employs TRBV7-9 and TRBJ2-2; 9 bases are a match to TRBD2. The CDR3 is 13 residues long. Germline V gives CDR1 SEHNR, CDR2 FQNEAQ (reference sequence). CDR3 in DNA: TGTGCCAGCAGCTCGGGACTAGCCCCGACCATGTCTTTT. Amino acids: CASSSGLAPTMSF.

The CDR3 loop is CASSSLTGRGDTQYF. The CDR3 DNA sequence: TGTGCCAGCAGCTCTTTGACAGGCCGGGGGGATACGCAGTATTTT. J is TRBJ2-3 and V is TRBV5-4, with D perhaps matching TRBD1 or TRBD2 (6 bases each). The CDR3 contains 15 residues. Trimming shortened V by 3 bases and J by 6 bases, and 17 bases separated the two germline ends. Germline values: CDR1 SGHNT, CDR2 YYREEE (reference sequence).

The CDR3 nucleotides read TGTGCCAGCAGCCAGGGGAGATGGACTGAAGCTTTCTTT. Its protein is CASSQGRWTEAFF. The rearrangement links TRBV14 to TRBJ1-1; D remains unclear. Germline loops: CDR1 SGHDN, CDR2 FVKESK. The CDR3 spans 13 residues. V gave up 3 bases and J gave up 5 bases, with 10 bases separating them.

CDR3 nucleotides: TGTGCCAGCAGCCTCAGGGACTCCAGGAGCTCTGGGGCCAACGTCCTGACTTTC. This sequence encodes CASSLRDSRSSGANVLTF. The chain is built from TRBV7-2 and TRBJ2-6; maybe TRBD2 (6 bases). Trimming pared 5 bases from V and 0 bases from J, leaving 17 bases between. CDR3 length: 18 amino acids. Germline V gene lookup returns CDR1 SGHTA and CDR2 FQGNSA.

The chain uses TRBV15 and TRBJ1-4; 10 nucleotides match TRBD1. This CDR3 region has 18 residues. Trimming at V came to 5 bases and at J to 3 bases, leaving 12 bases not matched to a gene. From germline, CDR1 is LNHNV and CDR2 YYDKDF (reference sequence). As DNA, the CDR3 is TGTGCCACCAGCCAATACCGGGACAGGGGAATGGCTAATGAAAAACTGTTTTTT. Translating gives CATSQYRDRGMANEKLFF.

The genes are TRBV7-2 and TRBJ2-1; D is possibly TRBD1 (7 bases). CDR1 is SGHTA, CDR2 FQGNSA, per germline. V was cut by 0 bases and J by 8 bases, with 20 bases left in between. The CDR3 length is 17 residues. DNA of the CDR3: TGTGCCAGCAGCTTAGCCCCGACAGGGAGGTTAGTCTATGAGCAGTTCTTC. Encoded protein: CASSLAPTGRLVYEQFF.

The chain couples TRBV9 to TRBJ2-1; D is ambiguous. The CDR3 is 14 amino acids. From germline, CDR1 is SGDLS and CDR2 YYNGEE. V lost 2 bases and J lost 1, with 7 bases in between. The CDR3 is CASSVGASYNEQFF. CDR3 in DNA: TGTGCCAGCAGCGTCGGAGCGTCCTACAATGAGCAGTTCTTC.

The chain combines TRBV5-1 with TRBJ2-7; D unresolved. V lost 2 bases, J lost 3 bases, and 12 bases lay in between. The CDR3 has 14 amino acids. Germline V gene sequence: CDR1 SGHRS, CDR2 YFSETQ. This CDR3 reads CASSFHAAGYEQYF. The CDR3 DNA follows: TGCGCCAGCAGCTTCCATGCAGCCGGCTACGAGCAGTACTTC.

The chain joins TRBV13 to TRBJ2-1, with 15 bases identical to TRBD2. J lost 9 bases, V lost 3 bases, and 6 bases had no gene match. CDR3 size: 16 residues. Germline V gene lookup returns CDR1 PRHDT and CDR2 FYEKMQ (reference sequence). Written as DNA, the CDR3 is TGTGCCAGCAGCTTCCGGACTAGCGGGAGGGGTGGTGAGCAGTTCTTC. This codes for CASSFRTSGRGGEQFF.

The rearrangement joins TRBV7-9 to TRBJ1-5; 7 positions agree with TRBD1. CDR3 length: 18 residues. Germline lookup yields CDR1 SEHNR and CDR2 FQNEAQ (reference sequence). With 4 bases clipped from V and 4 bases from J, the junction kept 16 bases outside the gene matches. The CDR3 nucleotides are TGTGCCAGCAGCTCCGGGACAGTATCGAGTGTGAGGAATCAGCCCCAGCATTTT. Amino acids: CASSSGTVSSVRNQPQHF.

The chain recombines TRBV7-9 with TRBJ2-2; D possibly corresponds to TRBD2 (5 bases). Germline loops: CDR1 SEHNR, CDR2 FQNEAQ (reference sequence). V lost 1 base, J lost 3 bases, and 18 bases lay in between. This CDR3 has 18 amino acids. The CDR3 region has the DNA TGTGCCAGCAGCTTAGAGGTAACTCGGACTCGATACACCGGGGAGCTGTTTTTT. As protein: CASSLEVTRTRYTGELFF.

CDR3 coding DNA: TGTGCCAGCAGCCCGGCCGGGACAGGGGATGAGCAGTTCTTC. Its translation: CASSPAGTGDEQFF. This rearrangement joins TRBV6-6 to TRBJ2-1, with 10 positions matching TRBD1. From germline, CDR1 is MNHNY and CDR2 SVGAGI (reference sequence). J gave up 8 bases and V 6 bases, and 7 bases lay outside the gene matches. The CDR3 is 14 residues long.

The chain couples TRBV21-1 to TRBJ2-1; TRBD2 is the table's D call and was not checked against the DNA. TRBV21-1 is a known pseudogene. The CDR3 runs 19 residues. This chain's CDR3 is CASSKWGLAGDLSYNEQFF. The DNA of the CDR3 is TGTGCCAGCAGCAAATGGGGACTAGCGGGAGATCTATCCTACAATGAGCAGTTCTTC.

The CDR3 sequence is CASSSLLIRLIVQETQYF. CDR3 nucleotides: TGTGCCAGCAGCTCCCTACTGATTAGGTTGATAGTCCAAGAGACCCAGTACTTC. J is TRBJ2-5 and V is TRBV7-3, with D unclear. V shed 4 bases and J shed 1 base, with 22 bases lying between them. Germline V gene lookup returns CDR1 SGHTA and CDR2 FQGTGA. CDR3 length: 18 amino acids. Together with reference TRBV7-3 and TRBJ2-5, the CDR3 gives the full variable domain: GAGVSQTPSNKVTEKGKYVELRCDPISGHTALYWYRQSLGQGPEFLIYFQGTGAADDSGLPNDRFFAVRPEGSVSTLKIQRTERGDSAVYLCASSSLLIRLIVQETQYFGPGTRLLVL.

The chain carries TRBV7-9 and TRBJ2-1; 12 bases agree with TRBD2. The CDR3 sequence is 17 residues long. V lost 4 bases to trimming and J lost 1 base; unmatched junction nucleotides: 5. CDR1 is SEHNR and CDR2 is FQNEAQ in the germline V gene (reference sequence). In DNA form, the CDR3 reads TGTGCCAGCAGCTCTAGCGGGAGGGTTGTGTCCTACAATGAGCAGTTCTTC. Residues: CASSSSGRVVSYNEQFF. The full variable domain, in which reference TRBV7-9 and TRBJ2-1 provide the parts outside the CDR3, is DTGVSQNPRHKITKRGQNVTFRCDPISEHNRLYWYRQTLGQGPEFLTYFQNEAQLEKSRLLSDRFSAERPKGSFSTLEIQRTEQGDSAMYLCASSSSGRVVSYNEQFFGPGTRLTVL.